The clone carrying this T cell receptor (beta chain) was recorded at least ten times. No antigen is known for it. This sample's TCRbeta library carried unique molecular identifier barcodes. TCRdb fed the PCR reads into MiXCR, producing one record per CDR3 protein. The profile shows almost 20,000 distinct CDR3 sequences, approximately 12% of them singletons. The data derive from a study of T-cell reconstitution after alpha-beta-depleted transplantation in children. The CDR3 loop spans 15 amino acids. Trimming cost V 0 bases and J 2 bases, with 11 bases left between them. Germline V gene sequence: CDR1 SGHTA, CDR2 FQGNSA. The study, taken as a whole, reports: The main origin of T-cell counts and diversity one year after transplant was newly produced T cells.

This specimen consisted of PBMCs, mostly from graft donor cells, obtained 60 days after TCRalphabeta/CD19-depleted stem cell transplant. The gene calls are TRBV7-2 and TRBJ2-7; D may match TRBD1 or TRBD2 (5 bases each). The clonotype originates from a female patient aged 2 to 10 who had a stem cell transplant for congenital amegakaryocytic thrombocytopenia, so the T cells may come from the graft donor. CDR3 in DNA: TGTGCCAGCAGCTTAGCAGGAGTGGGGGCCTACGAGCAGTACTTC. Translating gives CASSLAGVGAYEQYF.